The rows below give T cell receptor beta chains drawn from one sample of a study of T cell responses to AZD1222 COVID-19 vaccine. The method was immunoSEQ multiplex PCR; TCRdb's version includes in-frame clones alone and lacks a portion of them. The table lists 85,000 to 120,000 clones, around 83% of them singletons. The specimen was peripheral blood, collected on day 0 of AZD1222 vaccination. The receptors stem from an adult in good health. Both conserved end residues are part of each CDR3. The D gene is left open where the match is weak. Not every row has a clone size; where given, it reads once, few, many or a size class.

clone size | J gene | D gene | V gene | CDR3 DNA | CDR3 protein
- | TRBJ1-6 | - | TRBV3-1/TRBV3-2 | TGTGCCAGCAGCCAACTGGGAGGGGGTCTTAATTCACCCCTCCACTTT | CASSQLGGGLNSPLHF
- | TRBJ1-2 | - | TRBV5-1 | TGCGCCAGCAGCTTGGAGGGGGACAACTATGGCTACACCTTC | CASSLEGDNYGYTF
- | TRBJ2-3 | TRBD2 | TRBV4-2 | TGTGCCAGCAGCCAAGAACCTAGCGGGGGTACAGATACGCAGTATTTT | CASSQEPSGGTDTQYF
- | TRBJ1-1 | - | TRBV5-1 | TGCGCCAGCAGCTTTGGCTCCCCGGGGACTGAAGCTTTCTTT | CASSFGSPGTEAFF
- | TRBJ1-6 | - | TRBV28 | TGTGCCAGCAGCCCAGGGAGGTCCTATAATTCACCCCTCCACTTT | CASSPGRSYNSPLHF
- | TRBJ1-1 | - | TRBV6-5 | TGTGCCAGCAGTTACTCGGATTCAGGGTTGAACACTGAAGCTTTCTTT | CASSYSDSGLNTEAFF
- | TRBJ2-7 | - | TRBV5-4 | TGTGCCAGCAGCCGGGGACAAAATTACGAGCAGTACTTC | CASSRGQNYEQYF
few | TRBJ1-1 | - | TRBV6-2/TRBV6-3 | TGTGCCAGCAGTTCCCCAAAAACCAGCTACCTAAACACTGAAGCTTTCTTT | CASSSPKTSYLNTEAFF
- | TRBJ1-1 | - | TRBV2 | TGTGCCAGCAAAAGTGACAGGCCCGGGAACACTGAAGCTTTCTTT | CASKSDRPGNTEAFF
- | TRBJ2-5 | - | TRBV21-1 | TGTGCCAGCATGTGGACGGCGGGGGCCCCTGGGACCCAGTACTTC | CASMWTAGAPGTQYF
once | TRBJ2-2 | - | TRBV7-2 | TGTGCCAGCAGCTTATCGCGAAACACCGGGGAGCTGTTTTTT | CASSLSRNTGELFF
- | TRBJ2-7 | TRBD2 | TRBV4-3 | TGCGCCAGCAGCCAATACGGGGGGACCTACGAGCAGTACTTC | CASSQYGGTYEQYF
- | TRBJ2-1 | TRBD2 | TRBV4-1 | TGCGCCAGCAGCAAGACTAGCGGGATGGAGCAGTTCTTC | CASSKTSGMEQFF
- | TRBJ2-2 | TRBD2 | TRBV5-1 | TGCGCCAGCAGCTCCGATAGCGGGGGTTCGACCGGGGAGCTGTTTTTT | CASSSDSGGSTGELFF
- | TRBJ2-3 | - | TRBV30 | TGTGCCTGGACCCCAGGGACTCGAACCGGGGCAGATACGCAGTATTTT | CAWTPGTRTGADTQYF
few | TRBJ1-1 | - | TRBV6-4 | TGTGCCAGCAAAGCGGACATGAACACTGAAGCTTTCTTT | CASKADMNTEAFF
- | TRBJ1-2 | TRBD1 | TRBV5-4 | TGTGCCAGCAGCCAAGGACAGGGGGCCAAACCATTCTATGGCTACACCTTC | CASSQGQGAKPFYGYTF
few | TRBJ1-3 | - | TRBV29-1 | TGCAGCGTAGCCATACACTCTGGAAACACCATATATTTT | CSVAIHSGNTIYF
- | TRBJ1-1 | - | TRBV4-2 | TGTGCCAGCAGCCAAGTGGGAAACACTGAAGCTTTCTTT | CASSQVGNTEAFF
- | TRBJ2-7 | TRBD2 | TRBV11-2 | TGTGCCAGCAGCTTAACCTCCGGGGGGGGGCTCCACGAGCAGTACTTC | CASSLTSGGGLHEQYF
- | TRBJ2-7 | - | TRBV2 | TGTGCCAGCAGTGAAGGGACGACTAGCTCCTACGAGCAGTACTTC | CASSEGTTSSYEQYF
- | TRBJ2-3 | - | TRBV18 | TGTGCCAGCTCACCAGAAGCGAACACAGATACGCAGTATTTT | CASSPEANTDTQYF
- | TRBJ2-1 | TRBD2 | TRBV20-1 | TGCAGTGCTAGTAGCGATGGACTAGCGGGTTGGAATGAGCAGTTCTTC | CSASSDGLAGWNEQFF
- | TRBJ2-1 | TRBD1 | TRBV30 | TGTGCCTGGAGTAGGGACAGGGGCCCCCATGAGCAGTTCTTC | CAWSRDRGPHEQFF
- | TRBJ1-5 | - | TRBV5-4 | TGTGCCAGCAGTCGAGGATCGGATCAGCCCCAGCATTTT | CASSRGSDQPQHF
- | TRBJ1-2 | - | TRBV5-4 | TGTGCCAGCAGCTTGTTAGAAGGGGATGGGCAGGGCTACACCTTC | CASSLLEGDGQGYTF
- | TRBJ1-5 | TRBD1 | TRBV7-9 | TGTGCCAGCAGCTTGACAGGGGATAGCAATCAGCCCCAGCATTTT | CASSLTGDSNQPQHF
few | TRBJ2-2 | - | TRBV28 | TGTGCCAGCACTCTCTCGAGGGGACATAACACCGGGGAGCTGTTTTTT | CASTLSRGHNTGELFF
- | TRBJ2-3 | - | TRBV30 | TGTGCCTGGAGTTTGGGGGATACGCAGTATTTT | CAWSLGDTQYF
- | TRBJ1-5 | TRBD1 | TRBV12-3/TRBV12-4 | TGTGCCAGCAGGCCGACAGGGAATCAGCCCCAGCATTTT | CASRPTGNQPQHF
- | TRBJ1-1 | TRBD1 | TRBV5-5 | TGTGCCAGCAGCTTGGCCGGACAGGCCGGGGCTGAAGCTTTCTTT | CASSLAGQAGAEAFF
- | TRBJ1-1 | TRBD1 | TRBV30 | TGTGCCTGGAGTCGAGGGGGCGGTGGATGGACGAACACTGAAGCTTTCTTT | CAWSRGGGGWTNTEAFF
- | TRBJ2-7 | - | TRBV24-1 | TGTGCCACCAGTGACCCCCCCGGGGGTGGTGGCGAGCAGTACTTC | CATSDPPGGGGEQYF